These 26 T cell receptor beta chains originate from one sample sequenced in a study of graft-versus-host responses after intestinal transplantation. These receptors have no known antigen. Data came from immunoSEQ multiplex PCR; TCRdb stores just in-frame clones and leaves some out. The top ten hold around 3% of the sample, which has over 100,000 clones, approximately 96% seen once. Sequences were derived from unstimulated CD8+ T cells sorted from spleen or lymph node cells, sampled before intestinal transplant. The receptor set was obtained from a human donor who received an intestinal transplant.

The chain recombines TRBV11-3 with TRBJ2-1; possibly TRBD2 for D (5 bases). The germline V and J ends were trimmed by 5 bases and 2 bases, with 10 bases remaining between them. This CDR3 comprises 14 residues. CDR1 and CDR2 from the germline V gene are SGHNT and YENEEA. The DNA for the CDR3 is TGTGCCAGCAGCCCACTAGTTACCTACAATGAGCAGTTCTTC. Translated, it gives CASSPLVTYNEQFF.

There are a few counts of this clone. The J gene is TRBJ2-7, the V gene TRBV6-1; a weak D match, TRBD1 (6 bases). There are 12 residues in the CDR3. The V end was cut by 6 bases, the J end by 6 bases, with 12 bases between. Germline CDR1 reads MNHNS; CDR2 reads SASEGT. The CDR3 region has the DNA TGTGCCAGCAGCCCGACAGGAGGCGAGCAGTACTTC. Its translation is CASSPTGGEQYF.

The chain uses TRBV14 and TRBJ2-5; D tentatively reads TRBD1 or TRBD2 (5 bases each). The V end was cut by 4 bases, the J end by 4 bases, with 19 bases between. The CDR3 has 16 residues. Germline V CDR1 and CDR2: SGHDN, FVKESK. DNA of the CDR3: TGTGCCAGCAGCCTCCGCCCCGGGGCCTTGGGAGAGACCCAGTACTTC. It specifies CASSLRPGALGETQYF. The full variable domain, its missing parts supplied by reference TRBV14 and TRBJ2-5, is EAGVTQFPSHSVIEKGQTVTLRCDPISGHDNLYWYRRVMGKEIKFLLHFVKESKQDESGMPNNRFLAERTGGTYSTLKVQPAELEDSGVYFCASSLRPGALGETQYFGPGTRLLVL.

The CDR3 spells CASRDSSITEAFF. DNA of the CDR3: TGTGCCAGCCGGGACAGCTCGATCACTGAAGCTTTCTTT. The chain recombines TRBV27 with TRBJ1-1; 7 nucleotides align to TRBD1. This CDR3 contains 13 residues. Germline lookup yields CDR1 MNHEY and CDR2 SMNVEV (reference sequence). The V segment lost 8 bases and the J segment 4 bases; nucleotides outside the gene matches: 7.

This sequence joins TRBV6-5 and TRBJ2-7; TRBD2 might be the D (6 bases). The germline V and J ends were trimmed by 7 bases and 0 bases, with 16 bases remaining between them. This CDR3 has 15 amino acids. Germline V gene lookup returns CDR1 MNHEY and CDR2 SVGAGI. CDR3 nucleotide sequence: TGTGCCAGCACCCCGACCGGGACTGGCTCCTACGAGCAGTACTTC. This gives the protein CASTPTGTGSYEQYF.

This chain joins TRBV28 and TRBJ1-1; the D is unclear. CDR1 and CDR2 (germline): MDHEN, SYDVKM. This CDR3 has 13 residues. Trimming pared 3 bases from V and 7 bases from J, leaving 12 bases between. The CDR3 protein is CASSLSVVGEAFF. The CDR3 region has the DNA TGTGCCAGCAGTTTGAGTGTGGTCGGTGAAGCTTTCTTT.

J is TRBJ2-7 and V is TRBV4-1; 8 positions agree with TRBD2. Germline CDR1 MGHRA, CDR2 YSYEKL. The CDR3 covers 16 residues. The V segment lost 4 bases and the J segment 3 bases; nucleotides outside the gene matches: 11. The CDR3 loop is CASSPGGGLASYEQYF. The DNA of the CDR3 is TGCGCCAGCAGCCCCGGCGGGGGGTTAGCGAGCTACGAGCAGTACTTC.

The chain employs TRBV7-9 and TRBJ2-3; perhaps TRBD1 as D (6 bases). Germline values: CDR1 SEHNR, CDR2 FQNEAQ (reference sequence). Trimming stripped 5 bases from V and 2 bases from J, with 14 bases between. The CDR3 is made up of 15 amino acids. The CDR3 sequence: CASSRDRSYTDTQYF. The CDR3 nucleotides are TGTGCCAGCAGCCGCGACAGGAGTTACACAGATACGCAGTATTTT. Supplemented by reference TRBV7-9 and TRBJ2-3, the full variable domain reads DTGVSQNPRHKITKRGQNVTFRCDPISEHNRLYWYRQTLGQGPEFLTYFQNEAQLEKSRLLSDRFSAERPKGSFSTLEIQRTEQGDSAMYLCASSRDRSYTDTQYFGPGTRLTVL.

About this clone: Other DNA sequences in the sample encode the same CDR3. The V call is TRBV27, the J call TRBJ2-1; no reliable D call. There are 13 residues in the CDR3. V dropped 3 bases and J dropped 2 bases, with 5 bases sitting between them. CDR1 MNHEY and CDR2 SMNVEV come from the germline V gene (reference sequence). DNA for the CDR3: TGTGCCAGCAGTTTCGGGCCCTACAATGAGCAGTTCTTC. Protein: CASSFGPYNEQFF.

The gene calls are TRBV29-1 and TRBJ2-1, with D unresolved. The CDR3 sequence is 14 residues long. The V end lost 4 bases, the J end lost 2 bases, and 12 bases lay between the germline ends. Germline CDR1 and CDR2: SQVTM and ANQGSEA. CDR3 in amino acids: CSVVWQTPYNEQFF. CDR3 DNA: TGCAGCGTTGTGTGGCAGACCCCCTACAATGAGCAGTTCTTC.

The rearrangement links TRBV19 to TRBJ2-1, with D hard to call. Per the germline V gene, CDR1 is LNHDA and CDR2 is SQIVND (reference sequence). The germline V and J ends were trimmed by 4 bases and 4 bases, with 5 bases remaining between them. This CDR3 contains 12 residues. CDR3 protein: CASSSGYNEQFF. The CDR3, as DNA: TGTGCCAGTAGTAGCGGTTACAATGAGCAGTTCTTC.

The DNA of the CDR3 is TGTGCCACCAGCAGATTACAGGGTACGTGGACAGATACGCAGTATTTT. This codes for CATSRLQGTWTDTQYF. V and J are TRBV15 and TRBJ2-3, with D maybe TRBD1 (6 bases). The CDR3 has 16 residues. CDR1 is LNHNV and CDR2 is YYDKDF in the germline V gene (reference sequence). V was cut by 2 bases and J by 3 bases, with 15 bases left in between.

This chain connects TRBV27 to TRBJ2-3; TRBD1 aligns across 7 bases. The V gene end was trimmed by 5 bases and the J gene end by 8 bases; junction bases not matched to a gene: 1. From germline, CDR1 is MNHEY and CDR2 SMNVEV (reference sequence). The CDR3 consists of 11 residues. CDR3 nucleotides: TGTGCCAGCAGTCCAGGGGGTACGCAGTATTTT. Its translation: CASSPGGTQYF.

CDR3 in amino acids: CASSSAFEGLAPDNEQFF. The DNA of the CDR3 is TGTGCCAGCAGTTCCGCCTTTGAGGGACTAGCGCCCGACAATGAGCAGTTCTTC. The chain joins TRBV27 to TRBJ2-1; 10 bases line up with TRBD2. Trimming took 4 bases from V and 5 from J; bases not matched to a gene: 14. This CDR3 spans 18 amino acids. The germline V gene has CDR1 MNHEY and CDR2 SMNVEV (reference sequence).

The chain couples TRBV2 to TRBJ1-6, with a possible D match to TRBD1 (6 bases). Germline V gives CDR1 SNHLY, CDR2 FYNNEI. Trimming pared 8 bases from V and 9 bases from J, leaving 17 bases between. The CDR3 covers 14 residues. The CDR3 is CASSLGGASSPLHF. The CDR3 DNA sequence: TGTGCCAGCTCGCTGGGGGGGGCTTCTTCACCCCTCCACTTT.

CDR3 nucleotides: TGTGCCAGCAGCGAAAGAGGGTTTAACTATGGCTACACCTTC. It specifies CASSERGFNYGYTF. The chain joins TRBV2 to TRBJ1-2, with D unclear. CDR1 and CDR2 from the germline V gene are SNHLY and FYNNEI. This CDR3 is built from 14 residues. Deletions cut 6 bases from V and 1 base from J, with 12 bases between.

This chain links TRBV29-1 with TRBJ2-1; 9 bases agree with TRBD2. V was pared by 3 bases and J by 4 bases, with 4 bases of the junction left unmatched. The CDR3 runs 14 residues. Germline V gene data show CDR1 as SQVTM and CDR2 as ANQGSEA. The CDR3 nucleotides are TGCAGCGTTGAGCGGGAGGGCCTTTACAATGAGCAGTTCTTC. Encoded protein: CSVEREGLYNEQFF.

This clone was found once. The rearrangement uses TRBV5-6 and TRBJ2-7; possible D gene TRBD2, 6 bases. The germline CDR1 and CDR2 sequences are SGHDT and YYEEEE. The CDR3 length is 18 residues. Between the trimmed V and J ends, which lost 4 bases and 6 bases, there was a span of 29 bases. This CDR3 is CASSARFGTLGGSGEQYF. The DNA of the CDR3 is TGTGCCAGCAGCGCCCGGTTCGGTACACTGGGGGGATCCGGCGAGCAGTACTTC.

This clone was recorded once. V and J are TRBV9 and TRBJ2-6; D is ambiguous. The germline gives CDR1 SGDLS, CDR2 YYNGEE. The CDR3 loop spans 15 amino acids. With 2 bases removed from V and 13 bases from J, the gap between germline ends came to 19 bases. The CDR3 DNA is TGTGCCAGCAGCGTTTTACCCCGGCCAGATGAAGTCCTGACTTTC. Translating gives CASSVLPRPDEVLTF.

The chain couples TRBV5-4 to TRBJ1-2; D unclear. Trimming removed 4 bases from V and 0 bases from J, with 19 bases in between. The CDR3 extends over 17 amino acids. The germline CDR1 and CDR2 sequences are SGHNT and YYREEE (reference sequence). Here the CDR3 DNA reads TGTGCCAGCAGCCCTTCCCGGGAAAGACTCTCTAACTATGGCTACACCTTC. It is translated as CASSPSRERLSNYGYTF.

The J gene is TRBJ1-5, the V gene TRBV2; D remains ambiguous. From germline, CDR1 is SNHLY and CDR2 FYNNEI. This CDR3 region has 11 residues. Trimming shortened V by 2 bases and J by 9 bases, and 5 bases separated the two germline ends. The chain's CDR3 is CASSERGPQHF. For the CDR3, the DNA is TGTGCCAGCAGTGAACGAGGGCCCCAGCATTTT.

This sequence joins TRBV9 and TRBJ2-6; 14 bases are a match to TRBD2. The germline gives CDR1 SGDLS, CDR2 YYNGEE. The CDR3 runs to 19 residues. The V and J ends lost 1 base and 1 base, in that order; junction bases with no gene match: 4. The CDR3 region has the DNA TGTGCCAGCAGCGTACGGGGACTAGCGGGAGTATCTGGGGCCAACGTCCTGACTTTC. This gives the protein CASSVRGLAGVSGANVLTF.

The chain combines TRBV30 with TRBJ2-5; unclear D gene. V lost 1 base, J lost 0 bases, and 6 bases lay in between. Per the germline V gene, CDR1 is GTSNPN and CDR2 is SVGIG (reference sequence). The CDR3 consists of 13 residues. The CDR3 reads CAWSDSYQETQYF. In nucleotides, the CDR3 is TGTGCCTGGAGTGACTCGTACCAAGAGACCCAGTACTTC. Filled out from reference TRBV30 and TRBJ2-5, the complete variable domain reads SQTIHQWPATLVQPVGSPLSLECTVEGTSNPNLYWYRQAAGRGLQLLFYSVGIGQISSEVPQNLSASRPQDRQFILSSKKLLLSDSGFYLCAWSDSYQETQYFGPGTRLLVL.

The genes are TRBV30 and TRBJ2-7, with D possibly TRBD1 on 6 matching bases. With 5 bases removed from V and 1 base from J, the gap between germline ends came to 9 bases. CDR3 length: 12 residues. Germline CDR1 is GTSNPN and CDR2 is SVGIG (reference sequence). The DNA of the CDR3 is TGTGCCTGGGGGCAGGGGTCCTACGAGCAGTACTTC. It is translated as CAWGQGSYEQYF.

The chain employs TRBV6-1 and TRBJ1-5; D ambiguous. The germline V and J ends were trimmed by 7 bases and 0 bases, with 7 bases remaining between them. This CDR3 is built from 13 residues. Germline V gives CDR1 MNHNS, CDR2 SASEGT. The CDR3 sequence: CASKTYSNQPQHF. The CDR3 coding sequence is TGTGCCAGCAAGACTTATAGCAATCAGCCCCAGCATTTT.

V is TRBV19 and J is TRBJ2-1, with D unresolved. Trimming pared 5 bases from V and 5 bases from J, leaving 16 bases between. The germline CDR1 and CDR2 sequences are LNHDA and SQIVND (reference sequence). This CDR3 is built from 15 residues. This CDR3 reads CASSPPGTDHNEQFF. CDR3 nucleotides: TGTGCCAGTAGTCCACCGGGTACAGACCACAATGAGCAGTTCTTC.